The T cell receptor beta chain under discussion was sequenced for a study of blood T cells in healthy people across ages (dated by TCRdb to 2014 to 2015). Concerning the study at large: In model experiments, roughly one uniquely barcoded TCR beta cDNA molecule per two T cells was captured by template switching. The study measured age-related changes in TCR beta repertoire diversity using deep sequencing normalized with unique cDNA molecular identifiers. Four age groups were formed from the donors: young (average approximately 15 years), middle-aged (around 37), aged (62) and long-lived (more than 75). To avoid experimental bias, donors of different ages were randomly spread across the sequencing lanes. For two donors (one aged 18 to 29 and one aged 80 or older), the study analyzed two additional independent replicas of 1 million unique cDNA reads from the same blood draw.

What the authors observed across the whole study: Observed TCR beta diversity correlated strongly with the percentage of naive T cells measured by flow cytometry. The CMV infection status of donors was not known, potentially confounding age-related changes in expanded clonotypes. Compared with the aged group, more naive CD4+ T cells, fewer expanded clones and increased TCR diversity were shown by the long-lived group, suggesting age selection. Estimates of total diversity based on one million sequenced T cells were regarded as lower bounds and as underestimates. As age increased, observed TCR beta diversity per million T cells dropped in a roughly linear way, and a significant reduction was already evident by age 40. Since profiling was done on bulk unsorted PBMCs, naive and antigen-experienced compartments could not be conclusively compared.

This clonotype turned up a few times. It has no known antigen specificity. One base away there is no much larger clone; base qualities are not given. The donors were under 40 Caucasian individuals from Russia, aged 6 to 90 years, who were systemically healthy. Ten milliliters of peripheral blood were drawn from each donor into EDTA-treated Vacutainer tubes. Ficoll-Paque density-gradient centrifugation was used to isolate PBMCs, with at least 6 million obtained per sample. Trizol reagent was used to extract total RNA from the PBMCs, yielding at least 5 micrograms per sample. For every donor, flow cytometry on a PBMC aliquot measured the percentage of naive CD45RAhigh/CD27high T cells. The receptor library was made with 5' RACE. The listed sequencing device is Illumina HiSeq 2500. A second PCR of roughly 7 to 11 cycles was performed with a sample-barcoded 5' primer and a J-beta primer mix. A template-switch 5' adaptor carrying 12 random nucleotides introduced a unique molecular identifier onto each TCR beta cDNA molecule. At least 2.5 million CDR3-containing paired-end reads were obtained from each sample. The Mint cDNA synthesis kit, primed by a TRBC-specific oligonucleotide, was used to synthesize first-strand cDNA from all RNA. All cDNA was treated with uracil-DNA glycosylase and then went through a first 18-cycle PCR with the universal primers M1SS and BC2_uni_R. In the paper's pipeline: Each sample was normalized by randomly selecting 1 million high-quality reads, each carrying a distinct molecular identifier. Reads sharing molecular identifiers were discarded rather than binned into consensus sequences. MiTCR, set to a Q25 quality threshold and the strictest error-elimination algorithm, was used for CDR3 identification, clonotype clustering and error correction. A nonparametric unseen species model with Euler transformation was used to estimate lower-bound total TCR beta diversity. TCRdb reran the public reads through fastp at Q25 and MiXCR, keeping productive beta chains. Rows matching on CDR3 protein sequence are summarized as one entry with the most common DNA and genes. Here the V and J calls rest on TCRdb's processing, not on the authors' analysis. This sample lists over 1.5 million distinct CDR3 sequences; around 50% were detected once. The ten biggest clones cover 2.1% of the sample.

From its cysteine to its phenylalanine, the CDR3 spans 13 amino acids. The DNA shown is the 39-base CDR3, in frame from base 1. V loses 7 bases of germline sequence and J loses 1 base, and the interval between the two ends is 10 bases. The germline V gene (reference sequence) specifies SEHNR as CDR1 and FQNEAQ as CDR2. Recombination connected TRBV7-9 to TRBJ2-5; TRBD1 is a weak D gene call, 6 bases matching. Material for sequencing was blood. The receptor was isolated from a woman aged 40 to 49 in good health. The nucleotides read TGTGCCAGCATGGCGGACAGCCAAGAGACCCAGTACTTC. Translation gives CASMADSQETQYF.